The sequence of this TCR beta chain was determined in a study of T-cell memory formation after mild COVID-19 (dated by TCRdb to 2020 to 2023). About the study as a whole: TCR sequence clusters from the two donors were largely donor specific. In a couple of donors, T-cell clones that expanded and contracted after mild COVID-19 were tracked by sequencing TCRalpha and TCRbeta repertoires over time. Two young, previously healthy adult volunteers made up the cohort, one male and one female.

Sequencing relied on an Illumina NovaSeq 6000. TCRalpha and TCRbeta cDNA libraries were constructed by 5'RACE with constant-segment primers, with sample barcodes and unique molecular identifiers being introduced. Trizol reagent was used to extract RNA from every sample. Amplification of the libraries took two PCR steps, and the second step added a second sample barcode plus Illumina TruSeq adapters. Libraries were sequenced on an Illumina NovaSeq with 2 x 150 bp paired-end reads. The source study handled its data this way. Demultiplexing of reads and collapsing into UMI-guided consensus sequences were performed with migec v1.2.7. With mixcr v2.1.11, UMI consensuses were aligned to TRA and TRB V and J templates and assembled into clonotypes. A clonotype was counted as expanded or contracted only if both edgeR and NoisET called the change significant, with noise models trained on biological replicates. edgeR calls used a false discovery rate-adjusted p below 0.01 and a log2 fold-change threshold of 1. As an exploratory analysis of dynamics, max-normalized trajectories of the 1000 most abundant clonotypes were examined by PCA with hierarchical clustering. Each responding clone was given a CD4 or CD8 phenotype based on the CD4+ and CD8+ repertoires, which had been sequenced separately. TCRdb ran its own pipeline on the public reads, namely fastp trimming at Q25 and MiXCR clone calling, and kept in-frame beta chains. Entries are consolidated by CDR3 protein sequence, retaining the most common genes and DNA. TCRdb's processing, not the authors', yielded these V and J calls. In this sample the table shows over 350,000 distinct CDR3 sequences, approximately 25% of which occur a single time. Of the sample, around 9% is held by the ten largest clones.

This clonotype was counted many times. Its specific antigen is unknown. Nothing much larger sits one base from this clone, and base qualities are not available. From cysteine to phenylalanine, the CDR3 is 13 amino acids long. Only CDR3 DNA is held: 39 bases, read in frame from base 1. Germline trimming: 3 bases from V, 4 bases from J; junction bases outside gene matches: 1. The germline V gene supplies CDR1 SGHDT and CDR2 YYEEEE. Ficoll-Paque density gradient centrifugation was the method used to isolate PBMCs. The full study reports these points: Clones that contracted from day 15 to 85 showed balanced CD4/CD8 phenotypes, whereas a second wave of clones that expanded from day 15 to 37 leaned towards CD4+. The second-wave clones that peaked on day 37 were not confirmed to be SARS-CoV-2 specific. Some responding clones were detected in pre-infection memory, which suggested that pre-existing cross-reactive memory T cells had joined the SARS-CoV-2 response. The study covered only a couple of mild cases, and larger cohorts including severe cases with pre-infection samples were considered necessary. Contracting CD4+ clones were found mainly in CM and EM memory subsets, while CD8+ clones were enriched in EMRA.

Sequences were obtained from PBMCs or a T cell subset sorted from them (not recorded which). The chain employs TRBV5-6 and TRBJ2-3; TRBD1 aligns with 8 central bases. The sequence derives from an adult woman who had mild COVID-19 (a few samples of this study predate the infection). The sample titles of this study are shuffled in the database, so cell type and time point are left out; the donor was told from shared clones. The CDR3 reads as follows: CASSSDRADTQYF. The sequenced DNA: TGTGCCAGCAGCTCGGACAGGGCAGATACGCAGTATTTT. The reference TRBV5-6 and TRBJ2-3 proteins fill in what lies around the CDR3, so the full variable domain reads DAGVTQSPTHLIKTRGQQVTLRCSPKSGHDTVSWYQQALGQGPQFIFQYYEEEERQRGNFPDRFSGHQFPNYSSELNVNALLLGDSALYLCASSSDRADTQYFGPGTRLTVL.